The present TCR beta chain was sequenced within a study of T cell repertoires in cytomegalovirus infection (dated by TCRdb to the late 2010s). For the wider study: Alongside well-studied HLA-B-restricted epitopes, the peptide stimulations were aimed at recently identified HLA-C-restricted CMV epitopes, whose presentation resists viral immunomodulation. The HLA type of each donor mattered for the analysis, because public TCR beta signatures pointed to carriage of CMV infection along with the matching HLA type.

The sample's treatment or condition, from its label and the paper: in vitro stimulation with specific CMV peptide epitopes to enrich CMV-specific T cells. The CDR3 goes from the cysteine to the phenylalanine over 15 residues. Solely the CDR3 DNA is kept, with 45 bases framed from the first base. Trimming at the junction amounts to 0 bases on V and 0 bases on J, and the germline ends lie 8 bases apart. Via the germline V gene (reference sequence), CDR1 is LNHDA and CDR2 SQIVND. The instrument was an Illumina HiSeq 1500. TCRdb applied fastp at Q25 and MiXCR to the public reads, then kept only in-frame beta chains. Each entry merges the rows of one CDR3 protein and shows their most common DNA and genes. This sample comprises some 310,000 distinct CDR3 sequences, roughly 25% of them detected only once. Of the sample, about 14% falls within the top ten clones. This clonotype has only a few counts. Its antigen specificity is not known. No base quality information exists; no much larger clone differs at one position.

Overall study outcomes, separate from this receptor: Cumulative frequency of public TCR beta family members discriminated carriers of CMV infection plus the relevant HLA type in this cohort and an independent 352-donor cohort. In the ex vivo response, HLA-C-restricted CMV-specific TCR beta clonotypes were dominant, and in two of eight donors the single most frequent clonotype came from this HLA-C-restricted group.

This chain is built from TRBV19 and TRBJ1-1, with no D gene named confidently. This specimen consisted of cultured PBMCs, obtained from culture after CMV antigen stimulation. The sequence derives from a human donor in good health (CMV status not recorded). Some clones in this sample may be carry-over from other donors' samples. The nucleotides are TGTGCCAGTAGTATAGACAGGCTGGTGAACACTGAAGCTTTCTTT. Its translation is CASSIDRLVNTEAFF.